What follows is one T cell receptor (beta chain) and its context. Its matching antigen is unknown. This entry is derived from a study of cytomegalovirus exposure and HLA in healthy donors. In the study overall: The same platform used for the 500 to 850 first-cohort repertoires was also used for the 120 or so validation repertoires, as a later analysis reported.

Study observations and caveats: Among TCR sequences, most were rare, though some public TCRs appeared in many donors. Using the classifier, cytomegalovirus status was reportedly diagnosed with high specificity and sensitivity. The study flagged 150 to 200 TCR beta chains as cytomegalovirus-associated.

Profiling relied on immunoSEQ multiplex PCR, and the TCRdb table lists in-frame clones only, not all of them. The sample contains some 240,000 clones, over 80% of which appear only once. Germline V gene lookup returns CDR1 DFQATT and CDR2 SNEGSKA (reference sequence). The CDR3 spans 11 residues. The V end lost 4 bases, the J end lost 6 bases, and 7 bases lay between the germline ends. The chain joins TRBV20-1 to TRBJ2-1; maybe TRBD2 (6 bases). The clonotype originates from a young woman in good health and CMV-seronegative. The specimen was PBMCs. CDR3 loop: CSATGLNEQFF. CDR3 nucleotides: TGCAGTGCTACGGGACTCAATGAGCAGTTCTTC.